One TCR beta chain is described in this entry. The sample is drawn from a study of blood T cell repertoires in COVID-19. Per the authors' pipeline: Counts of nucleated cells, estimated from reference gene primer amplification, were obtained. Only in-frame clones appear in the TCRdb table, and some are missing; sequencing was by immunoSEQ multiplex PCR. The V and J calls and the clone size are those of that table, but D and trimming were determined from the DNA. Counted here are about 170,000 clones, approximately 87% occurring once; the ten biggest clones make up roughly 4.5%. Between the trimmed V and J ends, which lost 4 bases and 4 bases, there was a span of 12 bases. CDR3 size: 14 residues. The germline V gene has CDR1 SGDLS and CDR2 YYNGEE. Study members were between about 18 and 95 years old and lived in 20 to 30 US regions. Cohorts were assigned according to the clinical history that participants reported.

The material sequenced was PBMCs or T cells enriched from blood (not recorded which). This chain links TRBV9 with TRBJ1-3; unclear D gene. This sequence originates from a woman between 45 and 65 years old who had recovered from COVID-19. The DNA for the CDR3 is TGTGCCAGCAGCCGTAAACAGCTCGGAAACACCATATATTTT. This translates into CASSRKQLGNTIYF.